Below are 30 T cell receptor beta chains sequenced from a single sample in a study of T-cell reconstitution after alpha-beta-depleted transplantation in children. Unique molecular identifiers were used in preparing the TCRbeta library. TCRdb passed the PCR reads through MiXCR, listing each CDR3 protein once. The sample has roughly 420,000 distinct CDR3 sequences, roughly 17% seen once. The sequenced sample was PBMCs, mostly from graft donor cells, obtained 360 days after TCRalphabeta/CD19-depleted stem cell transplant. The receptors stem from a boy younger than two who had a stem cell transplant for Wiskott-Aldrich syndrome, so the T cells may come from the graft donor.

The genes are TRBV20-1 and TRBJ1-1; TRBD1 aligns across 7 bases. Germline V gives CDR1 DFQATT, CDR2 SNEGSKA (reference sequence). This CDR3 region has 17 residues. Unmatched junction bases numbered 13, after V lost 3 bases and J lost 0 bases. This chain's CDR3 is CSASDLRDRVMNTEAFF. CDR3 DNA sequence: TGCAGTGCTAGTGATCTCCGGGACAGAGTCATGAACACTGAAGCTTTCTTT.

The chain couples TRBV7-9 to TRBJ2-5; 8 positions agree with TRBD2. V dropped 5 bases and J dropped 5; count of bases not matched to a gene: 16. The CDR3 runs 17 residues. CDR1 is SEHNR, CDR2 FQNEAQ, per germline (reference sequence). CDR3 DNA sequence: TGTGCCAGCAGCAGTAAGGTTTTTTTGAAGCGGGAGGAGACCCAGTACTTC. Its translation is CASSSKVFLKREETQYF.

This sequence joins TRBV24-1 and TRBJ2-1; 9 bases line up with TRBD2. The J segment lost 0 bases and the V segment lost 6 bases, leaving 5 bases of the junction unmatched. The CDR3 runs 16 residues. Germline lookup yields CDR1 KGHDR and CDR2 SFDVKD. The CDR3 sequence is CATSLAGKGSYNEQFF. The CDR3 nucleotides are TGTGCCACCAGTCTAGCGGGGAAGGGCTCCTACAATGAGCAGTTCTTC.

This rearrangement joins TRBV5-1 to TRBJ2-7; 7 bases are a match to TRBD1. The CDR3 loop spans 13 amino acids. Germline V gene lookup returns CDR1 SGHRS and CDR2 YFSETQ. The junction had 5 bases not matched to a gene; V was cut back by 2 bases and J by 6 bases. The CDR3 DNA reads TGCGCCAGCAGCTTTACAGGGGCCCGCGAGCAGTACTTC. It encodes CASSFTGAREQYF.

CDR3 protein: CASSVGPGQGVYGEQFF. The CDR3, as DNA: TGTGCCAGCAGCGTTGGACCTGGACAGGGAGTTTATGGTGAGCAGTTCTTC. This chain links TRBV9 with TRBJ2-1; 8 nucleotides line up with TRBD1. CDR1 is SGDLS, CDR2 YYNGEE, per germline. Trimming cost V 2 bases and J 9 bases; bases outside gene matches: 16. CDR3 length: 17 residues.

The genes are TRBV5-1 and TRBJ1-6, with D unclear. Germline loops: CDR1 SGHRS, CDR2 YFSETQ. Trimming left V 1 base short and J 9 bases short, with 8 bases between. The CDR3 consists of 13 residues. CDR3 bases: TGCGCCAGCAGCTTGTTATGGGGTTCACCCCTCCACTTT. Protein: CASSLLWGSPLHF. The full variable domain, its missing parts supplied by reference TRBV5-1 and TRBJ1-6, is KAGVTQTPRYLIKTRGQQVTLSCSPISGHRSVSWYQQTPGQGLQFLFEYFSETQRNKGNFPGRFSGRQFSNSRSEMNVSTLELGDSALYLCASSLLWGSPLHFGNGTRLTVT.

This clonotype showed up many times. V is TRBV6-1 and J is TRBJ2-1, with TRBD2 identical over 13 bases. This CDR3 comprises 15 residues. V trimming: 11 bases; J trimming: 7 bases; junction bases outside the gene matches: 11. Germline CDR1 is MNHNS and CDR2 is SASEGT. DNA for the CDR3: TGTGCCTCAAAATTAGGACTAGCGGGAGTGAATGAGCAGTTCTTC. Encoded protein: CASKLGLAGVNEQFF.

The chain is built from TRBV29-1 and TRBJ2-1; D unclear. V gave up 4 bases and J gave up 7 bases, with 8 bases separating them. This CDR3 spans 11 amino acids. Germline V gene sequence: CDR1 SQVTM, CDR2 ANQGSEA. The DNA for the CDR3 is TGCAGCGTTGCTTGGTTTAATGAGCAGTTCTTC. It encodes CSVAWFNEQFF.

This sequence joins TRBV5-1 and TRBJ2-7; possibly TRBD1 for D (6 bases). Germline V CDR1 and CDR2: SGHRS, YFSETQ. Deletions cut 2 bases from V and 5 bases from J, with 11 bases between. CDR3 length: 13 residues. The CDR3 DNA follows: TGCGCCAGCAGCTTACTTCAGGGGAACGAGCAGTACTTC. Its translation: CASSLLQGNEQYF. Variable domain in full (rest from reference TRBV5-1 and TRBJ2-7): KAGVTQTPRYLIKTRGQQVTLSCSPISGHRSVSWYQQTPGQGLQFLFEYFSETQRNKGNFPGRFSGRQFSNSRSEMNVSTLELGDSALYLCASSLLQGNEQYFGPGTRLTVT.

This clonotype was picked up a small number of times. The V gene is TRBV5-1, the J gene TRBJ2-3, with D possibly being TRBD2 (7 bases). The ends were cut back, 2 bases at V and 4 bases at J, with 14 bases in the middle. The germline V gene has CDR1 SGHRS and CDR2 YFSETQ. The CDR3 is 15 amino acids. The CDR3 is CASSFTGREADTQYF. CDR3 bases: TGCGCCAGCAGCTTCACAGGGAGGGAGGCAGATACGCAGTATTTT.

This clonotype was found a few times. V gene TRBV7-8 combines with J gene TRBJ2-7; 8 bases align to TRBD2. Losses at the gene ends were 1 base for V and 1 base for J; bases not matched to a gene: 6. Germline V gene lookup returns CDR1 SGHVS and CDR2 FQNEAQ. This CDR3 spans 16 amino acids. The CDR3 DNA reads TGTGCCAGCAGCTTAGTAGCGGGACGGTGGTCCTACGAGCAGTACTTC. This translates into CASSLVAGRWSYEQYF.

A few counts support this clonotype. The chain recombines TRBV19 with TRBJ1-5; TRBD1 agrees at 7 bases. The CDR3 loop spans 15 amino acids. Trimming cost V 5 bases and J 1 base; bases outside gene matches: 5. In germline, CDR1 is LNHDA, CDR2 SQIVND (reference sequence). CDR3: CASSVTGWSNQPQHF. The CDR3 region has the DNA TGTGCCAGTAGTGTGACAGGGTGGAGCAATCAGCCCCAGCATTTT.

This clonotype was picked up a small number of times. V gene TRBV7-2 combines with J gene TRBJ2-7, with 9 bases identical to TRBD2. Germline-derived CDR1 and CDR2 are SGHTA and FQGNSA. Trimming took 5 bases from V and 12 from J; bases not matched to a gene: 14. The CDR3 is made up of 14 amino acids. CDR3 loop: CASSAPGTSWDRYF. The CDR3 DNA reads as TGTGCCAGCAGCGCCCCCGGGACTAGCTGGGATCGGTACTTC.

The sample holds many counts of this clonotype. The rearrangement uses TRBV5-1 and TRBJ2-1, with TRBD2 matching over 16 bases. There are 20 residues in the CDR3. J gave up 3 bases and V 4 bases, and 13 bases lay outside the gene matches. The V gene's germline CDR1 is SGHRS and CDR2 YFSETQ. In DNA, the CDR3 is TGCGCCAGCAGCCTCCCCGGGACTAGCGGGGGGGCCAGGTTCTACAATGAGCAGTTCTTC. It codes for CASSLPGTSGGARFYNEQFF.

This clonotype was picked up a small number of times. This sequence joins TRBV7-2 and TRBJ2-7; possible D gene TRBD2, 6 bases. The CDR3 contains 18 residues. V lost 0 bases, J lost 6 bases, and 24 bases lay in between. Germline-derived CDR1 and CDR2 are SGHTA and FQGNSA. The CDR3 region has the DNA TGTGCCAGCAGCTTAGCGCGGGAAGTCGTCTGGGTGGATGGCGAGCAGTACTTC. It specifies CASSLAREVVWVDGEQYF.

This clonotype was found a few times. The chain employs TRBV29-1 and TRBJ2-7; 10 nucleotides match TRBD2. CDR3 length: 16 residues. From germline, CDR1 is SQVTM and CDR2 ANQGSEA. J gave up 0 bases and V 6 bases, and 11 bases lay outside the gene matches. DNA of the CDR3: TGCAGCGTCGCCTTCCTTCTAGCGGGAGCCTCCTACGAGCAGTACTTC. Amino acids: CSVAFLLAGASYEQYF.

This clonotype was counted a few times. V is TRBV28 and J is TRBJ1-6; the D is unclear. This CDR3 has 14 amino acids. CDR1 MDHEN and CDR2 SYDVKM come from the germline V gene. Trimming stripped 8 bases from V and 0 bases from J, with 8 bases between. CDR3 sequence reads: CASLQSSYNSPLHF. The CDR3 nucleotides are TGTGCCAGCCTCCAGAGCTCCTATAATTCACCCCTCCACTTT.

This chain links TRBV18 with TRBJ2-6; D gene uncertain. The CDR3 consists of 17 residues. Between the trimmed V and J ends, which lost 3 bases and 0 bases, there was a span of 12 bases. In germline, CDR1 is KGHSH, CDR2 LQKENI. CDR3 coding DNA: TGTGCCAGCTCACCTACCCCGGGCCACTCTGGGGCCAACGTCCTGACTTTC. Translated, it gives CASSPTPGHSGANVLTF.

In this sample, this clonotype turned up a few times. The rearrangement uses TRBV11-2 and TRBJ2-2; a weak D match, TRBD2 (5 bases). Germline CDR1 and CDR2: SGHAT and FQNNGV. The CDR3 is 16 amino acids. The V end was cut by 1 base, the J end by 3 bases, with 12 bases between. The chain's CDR3 is CASSLGYWGDTGELFF. DNA for the CDR3: TGTGCCAGCAGCTTAGGGTACTGGGGAGACACCGGGGAGCTGTTTTTT.

This clonotype was observed a handful of times. This rearrangement joins TRBV28 to TRBJ2-7, with TRBD2 identical over 10 bases. J lost 5 bases, V lost 3 bases, and 7 bases had no gene match. Germline V gene sequence: CDR1 MDHEN, CDR2 SYDVKM. This CDR3 comprises 15 residues. The CDR3 loop is CASSFLAGVRNEQYF. CDR3 DNA: TGTGCCAGCAGTTTTCTAGCGGGGGTTCGAAACGAGCAGTACTTC.

The J gene is TRBJ1-2, the V gene TRBV19, with D possibly being TRBD1 (6 bases). V was trimmed by 11 bases and J by 2 bases, leaving 12 bases between them. Germline V gives CDR1 LNHDA, CDR2 SQIVND (reference sequence). This CDR3 has 12 residues. The CDR3 protein is CAGGSRNYGYTF. The CDR3 nucleotides read TGTGCCGGGGGCAGCAGGAACTATGGCTACACCTTC.

This clonotype was observed many times. This rearrangement joins TRBV20-1 to TRBJ2-2; 7 positions match TRBD1. This CDR3 region has 14 residues. Germline V gene lookup returns CDR1 DFQATT and CDR2 SNEGSKA (reference sequence). The V and J ends lost 6 bases and 1 base, in that order; junction bases with no gene match: 5. CDR3 residues: CSAPRTGNTGELFF. CDR3 bases: TGCAGTGCCCCCCGGACAGGGAACACCGGGGAGCTGTTTTTT.

In this sample, this clonotype turned up a few times. V is TRBV14 and J is TRBJ2-5, with D perhaps matching TRBD1 or TRBD2 (5 bases each). V lost 5 bases and J lost 1, with 17 bases in between. The CDR3 has 16 residues. Germline-derived CDR1 and CDR2 are SGHDN and FVKESK. The CDR3 sequence: CASSLVPRDLQETQYF. CDR3 nucleotides: TGTGCCAGCAGCTTGGTACCCCGGGACCTCCAAGAGACCCAGTACTTC.

This chain links TRBV12-3 or TRBV12-4 with TRBJ2-1, with D possibly TRBD2 on 5 matching bases. The germline V and J ends were trimmed by 8 bases and 2 bases, with 7 bases remaining between them. CDR3 length: 12 amino acids. The CDR3 spells CASGSAYNEQFF. The CDR3 DNA sequence: TGTGCCAGCGGTAGCGCCTACAATGAGCAGTTCTTC.

This chain uses TRBV20-1 with TRBJ1-2, with D hard to call. The ends were cut back, 6 bases at V and 3 bases at J, with 2 bases in the middle. Germline V gene data show CDR1 as DFQATT and CDR2 as SNEGSKA (reference sequence). This CDR3 comprises 9 residues. This CDR3 is CSAHYGYTF. CDR3 sequence (DNA): TGCAGTGCGCACTATGGCTACACCTTC.

This clonotype has ten or more counts. The chain has TRBV5-1 and TRBJ2-2; the D is unclear. Trimming removed 0 bases from V and 4 bases from J, with 4 bases in between. CDR1 is SGHRS and CDR2 is YFSETQ in the germline V gene. The CDR3 loop spans 13 amino acids. The CDR3, as DNA: TGCGCCAGCAGCTTGGATTCCACCGGGGAGCTGTTTTTT. This translates into CASSLDSTGELFF.

This clonotype showed up just a few times. The chain couples TRBV20-1 to TRBJ2-1, with D hard to call. V lost 3 bases to trimming and J lost 5 bases, with 14 bases between them. This CDR3 comprises 14 residues. Per the germline V gene, CDR1 is DFQATT and CDR2 is SNEGSKA (reference sequence). CDR3 in DNA: TGCAGTGCTAGCCTCCTCCCCCGAAACAATGAGCAGTTCTTC. Translation gives CSASLLPRNNEQFF.

This chain connects TRBV7-2 to TRBJ2-2, with D tentatively TRBD2 (6 bases). The CDR3 extends over 15 amino acids. Trimming shortened V by 5 bases and J by 7 bases, and 17 bases separated the two germline ends. The germline gives CDR1 SGHTA, CDR2 FQGNSA. CDR3 protein: CASSIRLVSSGELFF. The DNA of the CDR3 is TGTGCCAGCAGCATCCGACTAGTGTCTAGCGGGGAGCTGTTTTTT.

The V gene is TRBV5-1, the J gene TRBJ2-6; D not resolved. V lost 4 bases and J 0 bases, leaving 8 bases between the germline ends. CDR3 length: 15 amino acids. Germline loops: CDR1 SGHRS, CDR2 YFSETQ. The CDR3 DNA reads TGCGCCAGCAGCCGTGGGGACTCTGGGGCCAACGTCCTGACTTTC. Translation: CASSRGDSGANVLTF.

The chain couples TRBV6-5 to TRBJ2-1; 7 positions agree with TRBD2. There are 17 residues in the CDR3. Germline V CDR1 and CDR2: MNHEY, SVGAGI. V was clipped by 0 bases and J by 5 bases; unmatched bases: 10. CDR3 in DNA: TGTGCCAGCAGTTACTCGGGGGGAGGGAGTGGCGACAATGAGCAGTTCTTC. This gives the protein CASSYSGGGSGDNEQFF.